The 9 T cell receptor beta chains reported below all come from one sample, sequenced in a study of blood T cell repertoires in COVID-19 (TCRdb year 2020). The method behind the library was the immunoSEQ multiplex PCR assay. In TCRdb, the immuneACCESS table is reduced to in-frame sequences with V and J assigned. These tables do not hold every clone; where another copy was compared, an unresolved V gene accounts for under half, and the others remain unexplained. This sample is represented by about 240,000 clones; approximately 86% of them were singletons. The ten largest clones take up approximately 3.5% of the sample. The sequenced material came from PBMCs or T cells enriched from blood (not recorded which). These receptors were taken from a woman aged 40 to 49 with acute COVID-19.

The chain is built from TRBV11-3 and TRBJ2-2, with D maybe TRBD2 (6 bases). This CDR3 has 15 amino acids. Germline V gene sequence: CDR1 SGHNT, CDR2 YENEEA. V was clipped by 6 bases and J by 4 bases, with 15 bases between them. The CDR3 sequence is CASRLGGKTTGELFF. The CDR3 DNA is TGTGCCAGCAGGCTGGGCGGGAAAACCACCGGGGAGCTGTTTTTT.

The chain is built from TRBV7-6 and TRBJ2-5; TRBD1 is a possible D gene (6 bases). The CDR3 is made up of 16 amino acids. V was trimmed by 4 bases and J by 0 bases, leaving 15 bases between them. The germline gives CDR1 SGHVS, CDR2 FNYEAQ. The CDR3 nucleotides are TGTGCCAGCAGCTCGGGACATAGGATGTACCAAGAGACCCAGTACTTC. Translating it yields CASSSGHRMYQETQYF.

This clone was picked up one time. The CDR3 loop is CASSLAQGKSTDTQYF. In DNA, the CDR3 is TGTGCCAGCTCACTGGCTCAGGGGAAAAGCACAGATACGCAGTATTTT. The chain joins TRBV18 to TRBJ2-3, with D tentatively TRBD1 (6 bases). Trimming shortened V by 4 bases and J by 0 bases, and 14 bases separated the two germline ends. Germline-derived CDR1 and CDR2 are KGHSH and LQKENI. This CDR3 is built from 16 residues.

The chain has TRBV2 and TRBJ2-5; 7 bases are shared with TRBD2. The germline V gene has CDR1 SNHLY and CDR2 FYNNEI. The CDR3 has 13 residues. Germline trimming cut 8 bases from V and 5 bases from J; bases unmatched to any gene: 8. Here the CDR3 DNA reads TGTGCCAGCCTAGGCAGGGAGGGGGAGACCCAGTACTTC. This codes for CASLGREGETQYF.

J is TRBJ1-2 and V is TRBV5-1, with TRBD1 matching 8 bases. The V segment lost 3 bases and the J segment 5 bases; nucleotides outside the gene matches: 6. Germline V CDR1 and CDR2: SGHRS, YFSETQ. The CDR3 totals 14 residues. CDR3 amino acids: CASSYLTGGYGYTF. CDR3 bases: TGCGCCAGCAGCTACCTTACAGGGGGTTATGGCTACACCTTC.

Here the CDR3 reads CASSLGGQGGTDTQYF. Written as DNA, the CDR3 is TGTGCCAGCAGCTTAGGGGGTCAGGGGGGCACAGATACGCAGTATTTT. The chain is built from TRBV7-6 and TRBJ2-3, with 7 nucleotides matching TRBD1. Trimming cost V 1 base and J 1 base; bases outside gene matches: 5. The germline V gene encodes CDR1 SGHVS and CDR2 FNYEAQ. The CDR3 totals 16 residues.

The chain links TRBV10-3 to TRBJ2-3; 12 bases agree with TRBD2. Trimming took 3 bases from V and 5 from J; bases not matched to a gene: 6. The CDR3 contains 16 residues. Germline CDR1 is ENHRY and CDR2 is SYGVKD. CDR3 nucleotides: TGTGCCATCAGTGATCTAGCGGGAGGGCCAGGAGATACGCAGTATTTT. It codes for CAISDLAGGPGDTQYF.

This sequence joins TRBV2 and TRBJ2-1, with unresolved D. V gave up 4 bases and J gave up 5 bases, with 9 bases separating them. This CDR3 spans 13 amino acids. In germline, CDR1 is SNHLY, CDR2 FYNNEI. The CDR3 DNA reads TGTGCCAGCAGTGTCCGACTTAACAATGAGCAGTTCTTC. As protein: CASSVRLNNEQFF.

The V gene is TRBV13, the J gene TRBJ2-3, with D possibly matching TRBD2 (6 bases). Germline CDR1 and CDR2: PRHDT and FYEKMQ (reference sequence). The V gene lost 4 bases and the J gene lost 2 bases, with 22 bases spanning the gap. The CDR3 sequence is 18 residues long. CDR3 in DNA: TGTGCCAGCAGCTCAACCGAGGGACTCCGGTACAACACAGATACGCAGTATTTT. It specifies CASSSTEGLRYNTDTQYF.